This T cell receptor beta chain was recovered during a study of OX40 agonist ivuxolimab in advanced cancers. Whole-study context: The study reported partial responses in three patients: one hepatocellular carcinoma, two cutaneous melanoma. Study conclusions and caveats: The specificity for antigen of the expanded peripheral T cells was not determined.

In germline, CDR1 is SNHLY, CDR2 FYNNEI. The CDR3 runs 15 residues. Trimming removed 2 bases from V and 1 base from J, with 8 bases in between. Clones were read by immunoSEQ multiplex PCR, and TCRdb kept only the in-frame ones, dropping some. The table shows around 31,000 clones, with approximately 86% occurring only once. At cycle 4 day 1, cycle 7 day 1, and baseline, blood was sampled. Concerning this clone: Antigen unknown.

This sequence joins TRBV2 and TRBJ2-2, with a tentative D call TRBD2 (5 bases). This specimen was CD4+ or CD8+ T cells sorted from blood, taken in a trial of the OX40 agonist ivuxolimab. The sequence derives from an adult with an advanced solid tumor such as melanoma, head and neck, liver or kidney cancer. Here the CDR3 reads CASSEPRENTGELFF. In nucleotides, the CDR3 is TGTGCCAGCAGTGAACCTCGGGAGAACACCGGGGAGCTGTTTTTT.